This TCR beta chain was captured in a study of response to subunit inactivated influenza vaccine. TCRdb recomputed calls from the RT-PCR reads with MiXCR, one row per CDR3 protein. Of roughly 710,000 distinct CDR3 sequences in the sample, 14% were seen once. Study results and limitations: The study's authors posited that every seasonal influenza vaccination enlists few new T cells.

In its sample, this clonotype was seen a few times. Its antigen is unidentified. V was clipped by 0 bases and J by 11 bases, with 10 bases between them. Germline assignment: CDR1 SGHTA and CDR2 FQGNSA. This CDR3 is 12 amino acids long. The sequenced sample was PBMCs from blood, obtained approximately 15 days before vaccination. The receptor's source is a man over 45 who received an inactivated influenza vaccine. This chain joins TRBV7-2 and TRBJ1-1, with D perhaps matching TRBD1 (6 bases). In nucleotides, the CDR3 is TGTGCCAGCAGCTTAGCGCACAGGGAGGCTTTCTTT. The encoded protein is CASSLAHREAFF. Combining the CDR3 with reference TRBV7-2 and TRBJ1-1 gives the whole variable domain GAGVSQSPSNKVTEKGKDVELRCDPISGHTALYWYRQSLGQGLEFLIYFQGNSAPDKSGLPSDRFSAERTGGSVSTLTIQRTQQEDSAVYLCASSLAHREAFFGQGTRLTVV.